The sample holds many counts of the clone carrying this T cell receptor (beta chain). The data derive from a study of early T cells in non-severe SARS-CoV-2 infection. Unique molecular identifiers tagged individual cDNA molecules. MiXCR was run by TCRdb on the 5' RACE reads, yielding one entry per CDR3 protein. The data contain 60,000 to 65,000 distinct CDR3 sequences, 7% to 9.5% of them singletons. This receptor was obtained from an adult who was a healthcare worker with PCR-confirmed SARS-CoV-2 infection or an uninfected control (not recorded which). Specimen: whole blood, collected at baseline.

The CDR3 region is CASSPPSGRGLLPEQFF. The CDR3 DNA reads as TGTGCCAGCAGCCCCCCTAGCGGGAGGGGACTGCTGCCTGAGCAGTTCTTC. This rearrangement joins TRBV7-9 to TRBJ2-1; 12 nucleotides align to TRBD2. The CDR3 consists of 17 residues. With V trimmed by 5 bases and J by 9 bases, 14 bases remained unmatched. Germline V gene data show CDR1 as SEHNR and CDR2 as FQNEAQ (reference sequence).